Shown below are 26 T cell receptor beta chains from a single sample sequenced in a study of tumor and adjacent non-tumor tissue in lung cancer. This sample's RNA came from whole unsorted tissue. A modified ARM-PCR protocol with three rounds of nested PCR amplified TCRbeta. TCRdb re-derived calls from the multiplex PCR reads in MiXCR, one entry per CDR3 protein. The sample yields roughly 76,000 distinct CDR3 sequences, about two thirds seen once. Sequencing input: lung tumor tissue. Every receptor here comes from a woman aged 70-85 years with non-small cell lung cancer.

With regard to this clonotype: The CDR3 does not end in the conserved phenylalanine or tryptophan, so this is likely a read error. This chain uses TRBV7-8 with TRBJ2-1; either TRBD1 or TRBD2 may fit D (5 bases each). This CDR3 spans 12 amino acids. The germline V gene has CDR1 SGHVS and CDR2 FQNEAQ. CDR3 DNA sequence: TGTGTCAGCAGACGGGACCTCAATGAGCAGTTCCTC. Encoded protein: CVSRRDLNEQFL.

Concerning this clonotype itself: The junction does not match germline at one end; this may be a read error. The chain joins TRBV20-1 to TRBJ2-1; D uncertain. The CDR3 covers 15 residues. In germline, CDR1 is DFQATT, CDR2 SNEGSKA (reference sequence). CDR3 protein: CSARAGSRTSNEQFF. The CDR3 DNA reads TGCAGTGCTAGAGCCGGCAGTCGAACTTCCAATGAACAGTTCTTC.

Notes on this clonotype: The junction departs from germline at one end; a sequencing error may be responsible. J is TRBJ1-5 and V is TRBV6-1; D ambiguous. Germline-derived CDR1 and CDR2 are MNHNS and SASEGT. This CDR3 spans 16 amino acids. For the CDR3, the DNA is TGTGCCAGCAGTGAAGCCGGTACAAGGGCGGATCAACCCCAGCATTTT. Translating gives CASSEAGTRADQPQHF.

Concerning this clonotype itself: One end of the junction does not line up with germline, which may come from a read error. The chain couples TRBV6-6 to TRBJ2-2; D possibly corresponds to TRBD2 (5 bases). Per the germline V gene, CDR1 is MNHNY and CDR2 is SVGAGI (reference sequence). The CDR3 has 16 residues. CDR3 sequence: CASHDLLGGNAGELCF. In nucleotides, the CDR3 is TGTGCCAGCCACGACTTGCTAGGAGGTAACGCCGGGGAGCTGTGTTTT.

This clonotype was counted ten times or more. The CDR3 ends on some other residue instead of the conserved phenylalanine or tryptophan, so this is likely a read error. This CDR3 reads CASSQKTGLSDSPLHL. CDR3 bases: TGTGCCAGCAGCCAAAAAACGGGGCTGTCAGATTCACCCCTCCACCTT. The V call is TRBV4-2, the J call TRBJ1-6; tentative D call: TRBD1 (5 bases). CDR3 length: 16 amino acids. V was shortened by 2 bases and J by 8 bases, with 16 bases between the two germline ends. Looked up from germline, CDR1 is LGHNA and CDR2 is YNFKEQ.

For this clonotype: The junction shows a germline mismatch at one end, possibly a read error. This chain connects TRBV20-1 to TRBJ2-1; TRBD2 aligns across 8 bases. This CDR3 comprises 15 residues. CDR1 and CDR2 (germline): DFQATT, SNEGSKA (reference sequence). This CDR3 reads CSARHSGKGDNELFF. The CDR3 DNA reads as TGCAGTGCTAGACATAGCGGGAAGGGGGACAATGAGCTGTTCTTC.

As for this clonotype: One junction end disagrees with the germline gene, perhaps due to a read error. The rearrangement uses TRBV6-2 or TRBV6-3 and TRBJ2-7; 7 bases map to TRBD2. This CDR3 has 12 residues. In germline, CDR1 is MNHEY, CDR2 SVGEGT. CDR3 region: CASSYWDYERYF. The CDR3, as DNA: TGCGCCAGTTCGTATTGGGACTACGAGCGGTACTTC.

CDR3 amino acids: CSVQLDSVGEQFF. In nucleotides, the CDR3 is TGCAGCGTTCAACTAGACTCGGTCGGTGAGCAGTTCTTC. The J gene is TRBJ2-1, the V gene TRBV29-1; the D gene is possibly TRBD2 (5 bases). Germline CDR1 is SQVTM and CDR2 is ANQGSEA. The CDR3 length is 13 residues. Trimming cost V 5 bases and J 9 bases, with 17 bases left between them.

This clonotype was seen more than once but under ten times. CDR3 sequence: CSATSGGLAGSTDTQYF. The CDR3 coding sequence is TGCAGTGCTACATCTGGGGGACTAGCGGGGAGCACAGATACGCAGTATTTT. V is TRBV20-1 and J is TRBJ2-3; 13 bases fit TRBD2. This CDR3 has 17 amino acids. The germline V gene has CDR1 DFQATT and CDR2 SNEGSKA (reference sequence). V was pared by 4 bases and J by 0 bases, with 7 bases of the junction left unmatched.

Concerning this clonotype: The final CDR3 position lacks the conserved phenylalanine or tryptophan, pointing to a likely read error. The chain recombines TRBV29-1 with TRBJ2-3; the D gene is possibly TRBD1 (6 bases). Germline values: CDR1 SQVTM, CDR2 ANQGSEA. CDR3 length: 14 amino acids. CDR3 sequence (DNA): TGCAACATTGTCGTGTCCAGGGGAGCAGATACGCAGTATGTT. It encodes CNIVVSRGADTQYV.

V gene TRBV4-1 combines with J gene TRBJ2-7; unclear D gene. V lost 4 bases and J lost 7, with 20 bases in between. Germline V CDR1 and CDR2: MGHRA, YSYEKL. This CDR3 is built from 15 residues. CDR3 protein: CASSRDRQDVYEQYF. The CDR3 DNA is TGCGCCAGCAGCCGAGACCGGCAAGACGTCTATGAGCAGTACTTC.

The chain uses TRBV6-5 and TRBJ1-2; D might be TRBD1 (5 bases). Germline V CDR1 and CDR2: MNHEY, SVGAGI. This CDR3 has 15 amino acids. V shed 2 bases and J shed 7 bases, with 17 bases lying between them. The CDR3 DNA reads as TGTGCCAGCAGTTACACCGGGGCGGGGGGTGTTGGCTACACCTTC. Protein sequence: CASSYTGAGGVGYTF.

This clonotype was detected once. A read error may explain this, as a much larger clone is one base away. The V and J genes are TRBV30 and TRBJ1-1; D not certain. The CDR3 has 12 amino acids. Germline values: CDR1 GTSNPN, CDR2 SVGIG (reference sequence). CDR3 coding DNA: TGTGTCTGGACGGAAGTGAACACTGAAGCTTTCTTT. The encoded protein is CVWTEVNTEAFF.

Remarks on this clonotype: An end of the junction does not agree with germline; a read error may underlie this. This chain joins TRBV5-4 and TRBJ2-7; 8 bases fit TRBD2. The CDR3 runs to 14 residues. Germline CDR1 and CDR2: SGHNT and YYREEE (reference sequence). CDR3 residues: CASSPRTSPYELYF. The CDR3, as DNA: TGTGCTAGCAGCCCTCGGACTAGCCCCTACGAGCTGTACTTC.

The chain links TRBV29-1 to TRBJ1-1; D unresolved. Trimming removed 6 bases at V and 4 bases at J, with 15 bases between. The CDR3 covers 13 residues. Germline loops: CDR1 SQVTM, CDR2 ANQGSEA. The CDR3 DNA reads TGCAGCGTAGAATCTTTAAGAGGCACTGAAGCTTTCTTT. It yields the protein CSVESLRGTEAFF.

The CDR3 sequence: CASSERGLAGGCNERFF. In nucleotides, the CDR3 is TGCGCCAGCAGTGAGCGGGGACTAGCGGGAGGGTGCAATGAACGGTTCTTC. This chain links TRBV10-2 with TRBJ2-1; 16 bases are shared with TRBD2. The V and J ends lost 2 bases and 15 bases, in that order; junction bases with no gene match: 13. From germline, CDR1 is WSHSY and CDR2 SAAADI. This CDR3 has 17 amino acids.

Regarding this clonotype: This clone may be a read error of a much larger clone one base away. CDR3 sequence (DNA): TGTGCCAGCAGCTGGATAGGGTCCAATGAGCAGTTCTTC. It is translated as CASSWIGSNEQFF. V and J are TRBV7-9 and TRBJ2-1, with D uncertain. The CDR3 totals 13 residues. The V end was cut by 4 bases, the J end by 6 bases, with 10 bases between. From germline, CDR1 is SEHNR and CDR2 FQNEAQ (reference sequence).

With regard to this clonotype: The final CDR3 position lacks the conserved phenylalanine or tryptophan, pointing to a likely read error. This chain joins TRBV29-1 and TRBJ2-5; TRBD2 aligns across 12 bases. Germline V CDR1 and CDR2: SQVTM, ANQGSEA. The CDR3 has 16 residues. The CDR3 nucleotides read TGCAGTGTTGAACAGCTAGCGGGAGGGCTCCAAGAGGCCCAGTACATC. This gives the protein CSVEQLAGGLQEAQYI.

In the case of this clonotype: The junction does not match germline at one end; this may be a read error. V usage is TRBV5-5 and J usage is TRBJ2-1; tentatively, D is TRBD1 (6 bases). CDR3 length: 18 residues. Germline V lookup: CDR1 SGHKS, CDR2 YYEKEE (reference sequence). The CDR3, as DNA: TGTGTCAGCAGCTTCCCCTACTTCAGGGGTGGGTCGAACGATGAGCAGTTCTTT. Translating gives CVSSFPYFRGGSNDEQFF.

As for this clonotype: Being one base from a much bigger clone, this may be a read error. The gene calls are TRBV28 and TRBJ1-5, with D possibly matching TRBD1 (6 bases). CDR1 MDHEN and CDR2 SYDVKM come from the germline V gene. This CDR3 has 15 residues. The CDR3 coding sequence is TGTGCCAGCAATTTAATACAGGGTAGCAATCAGCCCCAGCATTTT. Amino acid sequence: CASNLIQGSNQPQHF.

This clonotype showed up just a few times. The junction departs from the called germline gene at one end, perhaps through a read error. V is TRBV29-1 and J is TRBJ2-2; D may be TRBD2 (6 bases). Germline V gene lookup returns CDR1 SQVTM and CDR2 ANQGSEA. CDR3 length: 14 amino acids. CDR3 coding DNA: TGCAGCGTTATGTACCGGGGGTTTACCGAGGAGCTGTTTTTT. Translation gives CSVMYRGFTEELFF.

In regard to this clonotype: The junction and the germline gene differ at one end; a read error may be behind it. This chain links TRBV4-1 with TRBJ1-2; D is undetermined. Germline V gene sequence: CDR1 MGHRA, CDR2 YSYEKL. The CDR3 has 14 residues. CDR3 DNA sequence: TGCGCCAGCAGCCATGAGACCCGAGACTATGGCTGCACCTTC. It is translated as CASSHETRDYGCTF.

The genes are TRBV7-9 and TRBJ1-1; weak D call: TRBD1 (6 bases). CDR3 length equals 16 residues. Trimming cost V 5 bases and J 6 bases, with 22 bases left between them. CDR1 is SEHNR and CDR2 is FQNEAQ in the germline V gene (reference sequence). CDR3 in amino acids: CASSPRTDVGGAEAFF. The CDR3 nucleotides are TGTGCCAGCAGCCCTCGGACAGACGTGGGGGGAGCTGAAGCTTTCTTT.

About this clonotype: The junction differs from germline at one of its ends, possibly a read error. This rearrangement joins TRBV29-1 to TRBJ2-1, with 7 bases that match TRBD1. Per germline, CDR1 SQVTM and CDR2 ANQGSEA. This CDR3 contains 16 residues. The chain's CDR3 is CSVDPGIRGPLGEQSF. CDR3 nucleotide sequence: TGCAGCGTTGACCCGGGAATTAGGGGGCCTTTAGGTGAGCAGTCCTTC.

In regard to this clonotype: The junction shows a germline mismatch at one end, possibly a read error. The chain has TRBV12-3 or TRBV12-4 and TRBJ1-1; no clear D. This CDR3 has 13 residues. The CDR3, as DNA: TGTGCCAGCAGTCCCAGCGAGAACACTGAAACTTTGTTT. Its protein is CASSPSENTETLF.

Regarding this clonotype: The junction departs from the called germline gene at one end, perhaps through a read error. This chain connects TRBV10-2 to TRBJ2-3; D might be TRBD1 or TRBD2, each matching 5 bases. The CDR3 spans 16 residues. The germline CDR1 and CDR2 sequences are WSHSY and SAAADI. CDR3: CASRAGSSEGRDAQYF. CDR3 nucleotide sequence: TGCGCCAGCAGGGCGGGCTCCAGCGAGGGGAGAGATGCGCAGTACTTT.